Listed below are T cell receptor beta chains from one sample, sequenced in a study of tumor-infiltrating lymphocytes in oesophageal squamous cell carcinoma. Via MiXCR, TCRdb re-called the PCR reads, giving one row per CDR3 protein. The data contain approximately 11,000 distinct CDR3 sequences, around 51% of them singletons. Sequenced: esophageal tumor tissue. The receptors were gathered from a male donor with esophageal squamous cell carcinoma. Each CDR3 is given with its conserved first and last residue. The D gene is left open where the match is weak. Size is omitted from some rows. Given values are once, few, many or a class for expanded clones.

j_call d_call v_call clone_size cdr3_nt cdr3_aa
TRBJ2-7 NA TRBV7-2 few TGTGCCAGCAGCTTCGACAGGCTATCCTACGAGCAGTACTTC CASSFDRLSYEQYF
TRBJ2-3 NA TRBV12-3/TRBV12-4 once TGTGCCAGCAGTTCCCGACTAGTTAGGACCTCAGATACGCAGTATTTT CASSSRLVRTSDTQYF
TRBJ2-1 TRBD1 TRBV7-6 NA TGTGCCAGCAGCTGGGGGACAGGGGACCAGTTCTTC CASSWGTGDQFF
TRBJ2-1 NA TRBV7-6 few TGTGCCAGCAGCAGGGGGTCGTCCTACAATGAGCAGTTCTTC CASSRGSSYNEQFF
TRBJ1-5 NA TRBV7-5 NA NA CISVPEAYPDDRGGNQPQHF
TRBJ2-1 NA TRBV5-1 many TGCGCCAGGAACTACCTCAGGATCGGGTATGAGCAGTTCTTC CARNYLRIGYEQFF
TRBJ2-6 TRBD2 TRBV7-8 NA TGTGCCAGCAGCTTAAGGGGACTAGATTTCACTGGGGCCAACGTCCTGACTTTC CASSLRGLDFTGANVLTF
TRBJ2-5 TRBD1 TRBV6-5 NA TGTGCCAGCAGTCGGACAGGAGAGGGGACCCAGTACTTC CASSRTGEGTQYF
TRBJ2-3 TRBD2 TRBV12-3/TRBV12-4 NA TGTGCCAGCACCCCCCCGCGGACTAGCTCCCTAGATACGCAGTATTTT CASTPPRTSSLDTQYF
TRBJ1-1 NA TRBV12-3/TRBV12-4 NA TGTGCCAGCAGTAACCTCCGGGACGGGACCTACGAGCAGAATTTT CASSNLRDGTYEQNF
TRBJ2-1 TRBD1 TRBV6-1 many TGTGCCAGCAGTTCCCAGGGGGACGAGCAGTTCTTC CASSSQGDEQFF
TRBJ2-3 TRBD2 TRBV7-2 NA TGTGCCAGCAGCCCTGGGACTAGCGGGGGGGCGGAAGATACGCAGTATTTT CASSPGTSGGAEDTQYF
TRBJ2-7 NA TRBV27 NA TGTGCCAGCAGAAGGGACAACTACTACGAGCAGTACTTC CASRRDNYYEQYF
TRBJ1-2 NA TRBV11-2 many TGTGCCAGCAGTATTGACAAATACTATGGCTACACCTTC CASSIDKYYGYTF
TRBJ2-5 TRBD1 TRBV6-8 NA TGTGCCAGCAGTTATGGGACAGTTAGGGAGACCCAGTACTTC CASSYGTVRETQYF
TRBJ2-1 NA TRBV27 NA TGTGCCAGCGTTGCGACTGGACGGATATACAATGAGCAGTTCTTC CASVATGRIYNEQFF
TRBJ2-7 TRBD2 TRBV7-4 NA TGTGCCAGCAGCCAGGGACTAGCGGACGAGCAGTACTTC CASSQGLADEQYF
TRBJ1-5 TRBD1 TRBV7-2 NA TGTGCCAGCAGCTGGCCAGGGGGTGGTCAGCCCCAGCATTTT CASSWPGGGQPQHF
TRBJ2-2 NA TRBV10-3 many TGTGCCATCAGTGAGGGGGTCCTAAACACCGGGGAGCTGTTTTTT CAISEGVLNTGELFF
TRBJ2-2 NA TRBV28 many TGTGCCAGCAGAGAGGGGTGGGGCGGGGAGCTGTTTTTT CASREGWGGELFF
TRBJ2-7 NA TRBV7-2 NA TGTGCCAGCAGCTTGGTGTATCCCTACGAGCAGTACTTC CASSLVYPYEQYF
TRBJ2-7 NA TRBV7-2 NA TGTGCCAGCAGCTCTTTCAGGACATCAGCCTACGAGCAGTACTTC CASSSFRTSAYEQYF
TRBJ2-1 NA TRBV28 NA TGTGCCAGCAGTTTCCCCGGTAGGGAGCAGTTCTTC CASSFPGREQFF
TRBJ1-1 NA TRBV6-1 NA TGTGCCAGCAGTTACCGGTTGGCATTGAACACTGAAGCTTTCTTT CASSYRLALNTEAFF
TRBJ1-5 NA TRBV6-1 NA TGTGCCAGCAGGTCAGGGGATCAGCCCCAGCATTTT CASRSGDQPQHF
TRBJ2-3 NA TRBV12-3/TRBV12-4 few TGTGCCAGCATCCCGGGACTGGGCACAGATACGCAGTATTTT CASIPGLGTDTQYF
TRBJ1-3 NA TRBV7-9 medium-sized TGTGCCAGCAGCTCCCAAGGAAACACCATATATTTT CASSSQGNTIYF
TRBJ2-5 NA TRBV7-8 NA TGTGCCAGCAGCTTCGGGACGGTAGAGACCCAGTACTTC CASSFGTVETQYF
TRBJ2-7 TRBD1 TRBV6-1 NA TGTGCCAGCAGTATGACAGGGGGCTATGTCGACGAGCAGTACTTC CASSMTGGYVDEQYF
TRBJ2-1 NA TRBV7-6 NA TGTGCCAGCAGCCCCACCCGGAGGTGGAGTGGCGGCACCTTC CASSPTRRWSGGTF
TRBJ2-3 TRBD1 TRBV7-7 medium-sized TGTGCTAGCAGCTTGGGGACAGGGGGCAACACAGATACGCAGTATTTT CASSLGTGGNTDTQYF
TRBJ2-5 NA TRBV7-3 NA TGTGCCAGCAGCGAAGGGCCTGAAGAGACCCAGTACTTC CASSEGPEETQYF
TRBJ1-2 NA TRBV7-2 once TGTGCCAGCAGCCCTTACGAAGCGGGTGGCTACACCTTC CASSPYEAGGYTF
TRBJ2-5 TRBD1 TRBV12-3/TRBV12-4 NA TGTGCCAGCCGCCGACAGGGGAACTACAATGAGCAGTACTTC CASRRQGNYNEQYF
TRBJ2-1 NA TRBV7-2 large TGTGCCAGCAGCTTAGGGGAGCTTGAGCAGTTCTTC CASSLGELEQFF
TRBJ2-5 NA TRBV11-2 medium-sized TGTGCCAGCAGCTTACGACTACAAGAGACCCAGTACTTC CASSLRLQETQYF
TRBJ2-7 TRBD1 TRBV7-9 NA TGTGCCAGCAGCTCGGGGACAGGGCCATACGAGCAGTACTTC CASSSGTGPYEQYF
TRBJ2-1 TRBD2 TRBV11-3 few TGTGCCAGCAGCTTAAGTAGCGGGGGGGCCAGTGAGCAGTTCTTC CASSLSSGGASEQFF
TRBJ2-7 TRBD1 TRBV28 NA TGTGCCAGCTGGACAGGGGGCTACGAGCAGTACTTC CASWTGGYEQYF
TRBJ2-1 TRBD2 TRBV6-1 many TGTGCCAGCAAAGGACTAGCGGTATACAATGAGCAGTTCTTC CASKGLAVYNEQFF
TRBJ2-1 NA TRBV28 NA TGTGCCAGCAGTAAACGGTACAATGAGCAGTTCTTC CASSKRYNEQFF
TRBJ2-1 NA TRBV12-3/TRBV12-4 NA TGTGCCAGCAGTTTAGGACTGTTCAATGAGCAGTTCTTC CASSLGLFNEQFF
TRBJ2-5 TRBD2 TRBV10-3 medium-sized TGTGCCATCAGTGATGGGACTAGCGGGAGGGCCGGCGAGACCCAGTACTTC CAISDGTSGRAGETQYF
TRBJ1-2 NA TRBV5-6 NA TGTGCCAGCAGCTTGGCCTATGGCTACACCTTC CASSLAYGYTF
TRBJ2-2 TRBD1 TRBV6-1 few TGTGCCAGCAGTTTCTGGACAGGGGTGGATAGGGAGCTGTTTTTT CASSFWTGVDRELFF
TRBJ2-7 TRBD1 TRBV6-6 few TGTGCCAGCAGTTCTCGAGGGGGCGCCTCCTACGAGCAGTACTTC CASSSRGGASYEQYF
TRBJ2-3 NA TRBV7-7 many TGTGCTAGCAGCTTAAGCGGCACAGATACGCAGTATTTT CASSLSGTDTQYF
TRBJ2-5 NA TRBV2 NA TGTGCCAGCAGGGCACTTGGAGAGACCCAGTACTTC CASRALGETQYF
TRBJ2-2 NA TRBV11-2 NA TGTGCCAGCAGCTTAATCCGCCAGGGCCGTTTCACCGGGGAGCTGTTTTTT CASSLIRQGRFTGELFF